Each of the 27 T cell receptor beta chains below was sequenced from the same sample in a study of cytotoxic CD8 clonotypes in ibrutinib-treated CLL. The assay was immunoSEQ multiplex PCR, and TCRdb's table has in-frame clones only and misses some. The top ten clones hold 32% of a sample with roughly 100,000 clones, around 73% of them seen once. Source: PBMCs, taken after 12 months of ibrutinib treatment. The receptors stem from a human donor with chronic lymphocytic leukemia.

The CDR3 region is CAISGRGQGSYNEQFF. Written as DNA, the CDR3 is TGTGCCATCAGTGGGCGGGGGCAGGGCTCCTACAATGAGCAGTTCTTC. The chain recombines TRBV10-3 with TRBJ2-1, with D possibly matching TRBD2 (7 bases). Germline V gene data show CDR1 as ENHRY and CDR2 as SYGVKD. The CDR3 loop spans 16 amino acids. V was clipped by 4 bases and J by 0 bases, with 13 bases between them.

The chain is built from TRBV21-1 and TRBJ2-5; the table's D call of TRBD1 was not tested on the DNA. TRBV21-1 is a known pseudogene. This CDR3 comprises 13 residues. CDR3 nucleotide sequence: TGTGCCTCACGAGGGGGCCAGGTGGAGACCCAGTACTTC. It specifies CASRGGQVETQYF.

J is TRBJ2-7 and V is TRBV4-2, with D possibly TRBD1 on 6 matching bases. The CDR3 consists of 14 residues. Germline lookup yields CDR1 LGHNA and CDR2 YNFKEQ. V was shortened by 1 base and J by 2 bases, with 9 bases between the two germline ends. CDR3 DNA sequence: TGTGCCAGCAGCCAAGCAGGGGACACCTACGAGCAGTACTTC. Translated: CASSQAGDTYEQYF.

This sequence joins TRBV6-1 and TRBJ1-2, with unresolved D. The CDR3 length is 15 residues. Germline V lookup: CDR1 MNHNS, CDR2 SASEGT. V was cut by 3 bases and J by 7 bases, with 18 bases left in between. The CDR3 DNA sequence: TGTGCCAGCAGTGACCGGACCCTTGGTTTTGGTGGCTACACCTTC. Amino acids: CASSDRTLGFGGYTF.

The chain joins TRBV6-1 to TRBJ1-1, with TRBD1 matching over 11 bases. CDR1 is MNHNS and CDR2 is SASEGT in the germline V gene. V dropped 6 bases and J dropped 10; count of bases not matched to a gene: 10. CDR3 size: 14 residues. CDR3 DNA: TGTGCCAGCAGGCAACCTGGACAGGGGGCAGGAGCTTTCTTT. Translating gives CASRQPGQGAGAFF.

The chain recombines TRBV6-6 with TRBJ1-3; TRBD1 matches 7 bases. The germline gives CDR1 MNHNY, CDR2 SVGAGI (reference sequence). The junction had 7 bases not matched to a gene; V was cut back by 8 bases and J by 0 bases. The CDR3 loop spans 15 amino acids. Here the CDR3 DNA reads TGTGCCAGCCGTGGGGACAGAGGCTCTGGAAACACCATATATTTT. As protein: CASRGDRGSGNTIYF.

The sample holds one count of this clone. The chain has TRBV2 and TRBJ1-5; perhaps TRBD1 as D (6 bases). Germline CDR1 is SNHLY and CDR2 is FYNNEI. Trimming left V 6 bases short and J 6 bases short, with 15 bases between. The CDR3 runs 14 residues. CDR3 amino acids: CASSSTGTGQPQHF. The CDR3 DNA sequence: TGTGCCAGCAGCTCCACAGGGACGGGTCAGCCCCAGCATTTT.

The rearrangement uses TRBV2 and TRBJ2-3; maybe TRBD2 (7 bases). This CDR3 region has 14 residues. Trimming removed 4 bases from V and 5 bases from J, with 13 bases in between. The V gene's germline CDR1 is SNHLY and CDR2 FYNNEI. For the CDR3, the DNA is TGTGCCAGCAGTGGGGGGGGCCAGAGAGATACGCAGTATTTT. Amino acid sequence: CASSGGGQRDTQYF.

The gene calls are TRBV6-6 and TRBJ1-5; unclear D gene. The CDR3 runs to 15 residues. V was cut by 0 bases and J by 4 bases, with 10 bases left in between. CDR1 is MNHNY, CDR2 SVGAGI, per germline (reference sequence). The CDR3 DNA reads TGTGCCAGCAGTTACTCGATGGCGGGGAATCAGCCCCAGCATTTT. It is translated as CASSYSMAGNQPQHF.

The chain recombines TRBV30 with TRBJ1-5; 7 bases map to TRBD1. With V trimmed by 3 bases and J by 3 bases, 8 bases remained unmatched. The V gene's germline CDR1 is GTSNPN and CDR2 SVGIG (reference sequence). This CDR3 is built from 15 residues. The CDR3 reads CAWSGAGQTNQPQHF. The CDR3 DNA follows: TGTGCCTGGAGCGGGGCGGGACAGACCAATCAGCCCCAGCATTTT.

This clone was observed a few times. The chain carries TRBV11-3 and TRBJ2-7, with D tentatively TRBD1 (5 bases). V dropped 1 base and J dropped 4 bases, with 14 bases sitting between them. CDR3 length: 15 amino acids. CDR1 and CDR2 from the germline V gene are SGHNT and YENEEA. CDR3 nucleotide sequence: TGTGCCAGCAGCTTAGCCCCAGGGAAGGCGTACGAGCAGTACTTC. Residues: CASSLAPGKAYEQYF.

The chain links TRBV7-6 to TRBJ2-2, with 7 bases lining up with TRBD1. Germline CDR1 is SGHVS and CDR2 is FNYEAQ. The J segment lost 6 bases and the V segment lost 3 bases, leaving 1 base of the junction unmatched. This CDR3 region has 13 residues. The CDR3 bases are TGTGCCAGCAGCTTTCAGGGGGCCGGGGAGCTGTTTTTT. It yields the protein CASSFQGAGELFF.

This clone came up a few times. This chain links TRBV6-5 with TRBJ2-7, with D tentatively TRBD2 (5 bases). The CDR3 covers 13 residues. Germline V gene data show CDR1 as MNHEY and CDR2 as SVGAGI. The ends were cut back, 2 bases at V and 3 bases at J, with 8 bases in the middle. The CDR3 protein is CASSYGGNYEQYF. The CDR3 region has the DNA TGTGCCAGCAGTTACGGAGGCAACTACGAGCAGTACTTC.

The V and J genes are TRBV21-1 and TRBJ2-1; the table's D call TRBD2 went unverified against the DNA. TRBV21-1 is a pseudogene. The CDR3 extends over 14 amino acids. The CDR3 DNA reads TGTGCCAGCAGCAAACGTCTAGCTGTCCATGAGCAGTTCTTC. Translating it yields CASSKRLAVHEQFF.

The rearrangement uses TRBV7-9 and TRBJ1-4; unclear D gene. CDR1 SEHNR and CDR2 FQNEAQ come from the germline V gene (reference sequence). The CDR3 is made up of 14 amino acids. Trimming left V 4 bases short and J 4 bases short, with 10 bases between. CDR3 sequence: CASSSQGLNEKLFF. CDR3 nucleotide sequence: TGTGCCAGCAGCTCCCAAGGTCTTAATGAAAAACTGTTTTTT.

The V and J genes are TRBV5-1 and TRBJ1-2, with D possibly being TRBD1 (5 bases). In germline, CDR1 is SGHRS, CDR2 YFSETQ. The CDR3 runs 14 residues. V lost 0 bases and J lost 8, with 14 bases in between. For the CDR3, the DNA is TGCGCCAGCAGCTTGGGAGGGGAGCGAGAGGGCTACACCTTC. This encodes CASSLGGEREGYTF.

This rearrangement joins TRBV5-4 to TRBJ2-5; TRBD1 might be the D (6 bases). V shed 2 bases and J shed 5 bases, with 13 bases lying between them. The CDR3 extends over 14 amino acids. Germline-derived CDR1 and CDR2 are SGHNT and YYREEE (reference sequence). The CDR3 DNA is TGTGCCAGCAGCTTCTCGGGGACAAGCGAGACCCAGTACTTC. As protein: CASSFSGTSETQYF. Combining the CDR3 with reference TRBV5-4 and TRBJ2-5 gives the whole variable domain ETGVTQSPTHLIKTRGQQVTLRCSSQSGHNTVSWYQQALGQGPQFIFQYYREEENGRGNFPPRFSGLQFPNYSSELNVNALELDDSALYLCASSFSGTSETQYFGPGTRLLVL.

This sequence joins TRBV10-2 and TRBJ1-4; a possible D gene is TRBD1 (5 bases). The V end lost 5 bases, the J end lost 4 bases, and 11 bases lay between the germline ends. Germline CDR1 is WSHSY and CDR2 is SAAADI. The CDR3 has 14 residues. CDR3 bases: TGCGCCAGCAGTCGGGACGTAGATAATGAAAAACTGTTTTTT. The encoded protein is CASSRDVDNEKLFF.

This sequence joins TRBV5-1 and TRBJ2-2, with TRBD2 as a possible D gene (5 bases). Germline V gene sequence: CDR1 SGHRS, CDR2 YFSETQ. The CDR3 spans 13 residues. V was pared by 5 bases and J by 6 bases, with 11 bases between. CDR3 nucleotides: TGCGCCAGCAGGACTATATTCGCCGGGGAGCTGTTTTTT. It is translated as CASRTIFAGELFF.

The gene calls are TRBV2 and TRBJ2-5, with D perhaps assigned TRBD1 or TRBD2 (5 bases each). Germline-derived CDR1 and CDR2 are SNHLY and FYNNEI. CDR3 length: 15 residues. The V gene lost 5 bases and the J gene lost 5 bases, with 18 bases spanning the gap. The CDR3, as DNA: TGTGCCAGCAGTTACCGGGACCCCAGTCGGGAGACCCAGTACTTC. Its protein product is CASSYRDPSRETQYF.

This clone was found once. The V and J genes are TRBV6-5 and TRBJ2-1; D is uncertain. V was pared by 2 bases and J by 10 bases, with 15 bases between. From germline, CDR1 is MNHEY and CDR2 SVGAGI. The CDR3 sequence is 14 residues long. The CDR3 coding sequence is TGTGCCAGCAGTTACCGGACCGCGACGGTGGAGCAGTTCTTC. Encoded protein: CASSYRTATVEQFF.

This sequence joins TRBV30 and TRBJ2-2, with a tentative D call TRBD2 (6 bases). CDR3 size: 14 residues. V dropped 5 bases and J dropped 6 bases, with 16 bases sitting between them. Germline V gene data show CDR1 as GTSNPN and CDR2 as SVGIG (reference sequence). The CDR3 nucleotides are TGTGCCTGGTCCGCAGGAGGGCTCTCCGGGGAGCTGTTTTTT. Its translation: CAWSAGGLSGELFF.

V gene TRBV25-1 combines with J gene TRBJ1-2; 9 bases are a match to TRBD1. CDR3 size: 11 residues. The germline V gene encodes CDR1 MGHDK and CDR2 SYGVNS. V gave up 8 bases and J gave up 6 bases; unmatched junction bases: 1. The CDR3: CASRTGDGYTF. The CDR3 nucleotides are TGTGCCAGCCGGACAGGGGATGGCTACACCTTC.

V usage is TRBV7-8 and J usage is TRBJ1-5; 7 nucleotides match TRBD1. The junction had 11 bases not matched to a gene; V was cut back by 7 bases and J by 5 bases. The germline V gene has CDR1 SGHVS and CDR2 FQNEAQ. The CDR3 totals 15 residues. The DNA for the CDR3 is TGTGCCAGCACCTTCACAGGGGACCCACATCAGCCCCAGCATTTT. This sequence encodes CASTFTGDPHQPQHF. The full variable domain, completed using reference TRBV7-8 and TRBJ1-5, is GAGVSQSPRYKVAKRGQDVALRCDPISGHVSLFWYQQALGQGPEFLTYFQNEAQLDKSGLPSDRFFAERPEGSVSTLKIQRTQQEDSAVYLCASTFTGDPHQPQHFGDGTRLSIL.

The chain couples TRBV7-9 to TRBJ2-5; the D is unclear. The CDR3 contains 11 residues. Per germline, CDR1 SEHNR and CDR2 FQNEAQ (reference sequence). The CDR3 reads CAIERRETQYF. DNA of the CDR3: TGTGCGATAGAGAGGCGAGAGACCCAGTACTTC. Full variable domain (outside the CDR3, taken from reference TRBV7-9 and TRBJ2-5): DTGVSQNPRHKITKRGQNVTFRCDPISEHNRLYWYRQTLGQGPEFLTYFQNEAQLEKSRLLSDRFSAERPKGSFSTLEIQRTEQGDSAMYLCAIERRETQYFGPGTRLLVL.

The V gene is TRBV11-2, the J gene TRBJ2-1, with 9 bases fitting TRBD2. CDR1 SGHAT and CDR2 FQNNGV come from the germline V gene. CDR3 length: 12 amino acids. J was trimmed by 9 bases and V by 8 bases; bases with no gene match: 5. Written as DNA, the CDR3 is TGTGCCAGCTCAACAGCGGGGGGTGAGCAGTTCTTC. Its translation: CASSTAGGEQFF.

The chain is built from TRBV28 and TRBJ1-2; 10 positions match TRBD1. V lost 4 bases to trimming and J lost 4 bases; unmatched junction nucleotides: 3. Germline CDR1 is MDHEN and CDR2 is SYDVKM. This CDR3 spans 14 amino acids. Here the CDR3 reads CASSWTGGTYGYTF. CDR3 DNA: TGTGCCAGCAGTTGGACAGGGGGAACCTATGGCTACACCTTC.